This T cell receptor (beta chain) stems from a study of blood T cell repertoires in COVID-19. The overall study: Samples came from the United States, Italy and Spain, spanning acute and convalescent COVID-19. PBMCs, B-cell-depleted T cells, or T cells provided the cDNA or gDNA that made up the material.

In the source study's methods: Amplifying reference gene primers gave estimates of nucleated cell counts. The repertoire was sequenced with immunoSEQ multiplex PCR; TCRdb's copy has only in-frame clones and lacks some. V, J and clone size are taken as reported in that table, and D and trimming were inferred from the DNA itself. The sample includes a few hundred thousand clones, around nine tenths of them seen just once. V dropped 0 bases and J dropped 7; count of bases not matched to a gene: 8. This CDR3 region has 16 residues. Germline V lookup: CDR1 KGHSH, CDR2 LQKENI. This clonotype originated in a woman under 40 with COVID-19, enrolled during active disease. Specimen: peripheral blood. The V gene is TRBV18, the J gene TRBJ2-2, with 7 nucleotides matching TRBD1. For the CDR3, the DNA is TGTGCCAGCTCACCACCGACAGGGCAGGGGATCGGGGAGCTGTTTTTT. Protein product: CASSPPTGQGIGELFF.